This is a list of T cell receptor beta chains from one sample in a study of OX40 agonist ivuxolimab in advanced cancers. Assay used: immunoSEQ multiplex PCR; TCRdb lists only in-frame clones, some missing. Among about 63,000 clones listed, 70% to 90% were seen once. Specimen: CD4+ or CD8+ T cells sorted from blood, collected in a trial of the OX40 agonist ivuxolimab. Every receptor here comes from an adult with an advanced solid tumor such as melanoma, head and neck, liver or kidney cancer. The CDR3 runs from the conserved cysteine through the conserved F or W. Fields, in order: D gene, J gene, clone size, V gene, CDR3 DNA, CDR3 protein. D genes are given only for firm matches. Clone size is shown for a subset of rows, as once, few, many or a class of expanded clone.

>TRBD2|TRBJ2-3|.|TRBV4-1
TGCGCCAGCAGCCCCCGAGGACTAGCGGGCACAGATACGCAGTATTTT
CASSPRGLAGTDTQYF
>TRBD2|TRBJ2-5|.|TRBV7-9
TGTGCCAGCAGCCGAGGCCTAGCGGAAGAGACCCAGTACTTC
CASSRGLAEETQYF
>.|TRBJ2-5|.|TRBV5-4
TGTGCCAGCAGCTTAGGACAGCCCCGGGAGACCCAGTACTTC
CASSLGQPRETQYF
>.|TRBJ2-1|.|TRBV30
TGTGCCTGGAGTGACTATATAGATGAGCAGTTCTTC
CAWSDYIDEQFF
>.|TRBJ2-7|once|TRBV2
TGTGCCAGCAGTGCGGAGCTAGCAGGCGAGCAGTACTTC
CASSAELAGEQYF
>TRBD2|TRBJ2-1|.|TRBV7-9
TGTGCCAGCAGCTTTCCCGAGCGTAGTCTAGCGGGACTTTACAATGAGCAGTTCTTC
CASSFPERSLAGLYNEQFF
>.|TRBJ2-1|.|TRBV5-7
TGTGCCAGCAGCCCGGTCCCGGGACCCACTCACCTCTTC
CASSPVPGPTHLF
>.|TRBJ1-2|once|TRBV19
TGTGCCAGTGCAGGGTCTAACTATGGCTACACCTTC
CASAGSNYGYTF
>.|TRBJ1-1|few|TRBV6-6
TGTGCCAGCAGTTCCCGCTTCAGCGTTGAAGCTTTCTTT
CASSSRFSVEAFF
>.|TRBJ1-4|once|TRBV4-2
TGTGCCAGCAGCCAAGATCCCCAGGCAGGGGACATTCTTAATGAAAAACTGTTTTTT
CASSQDPQAGDILNEKLFF
>.|TRBJ2-7|.|TRBV7-2
TGTGCCAGCAGCTCTCCGGTGGCGTACGAGCAGTACTTC
CASSSPVAYEQYF
>TRBD1|TRBJ2-7|.|TRBV7-9
TGTGCCAGCAGCTCCTCGCCGGGACAGGGTTACTTCTACGAGCAGTACTTC
CASSSSPGQGYFYEQYF
>TRBD1|TRBJ1-1|.|TRBV19
TGTGCCAGTAGTATTAACAGGGGGAGCACTGAAGCTTTCTTT
CASSINRGSTEAFF
>.|TRBJ2-7|.|TRBV7-2
TGTGCCAGCAGCTTAGTGGGCTACGAGCAGTACTTC
CASSLVGYEQYF
>TRBD1|TRBJ1-2|.|TRBV6-5
TGTGCCAGCAGTTTGGACAGGTCCGATGGCTACACCTTC
CASSLDRSDGYTF
>TRBD2|TRBJ2-3|.|TRBV7-2
TGTGCCAGCAGGGCGGGAGGGACGCAGTATTTT
CASRAGGTQYF
>.|TRBJ1-1|.|TRBV6-5
TGTGCCAGCAGTTACTCGCGGCTCGGGATGAACACTGAAGCTTTCTTT
CASSYSRLGMNTEAFF
>.|TRBJ2-5|.|TRBV6-1
TGTGCCAGCACCAGCGCCCAGGGGATGTTAGAGACCCAGTACTTC
CASTSAQGMLETQYF
>.|TRBJ1-2|.|TRBV21-1
TGTGCCAGTCGCGGGAATAGCTTTAATTATGGCTACACCTTC
CASRGNSFNYGYTF
>.|TRBJ2-7|.|TRBV7-9
TGTGCCAGCAGCAACCCCGCAGGGTTACACGAGCAGTACTTC
CASSNPAGLHEQYF
>.|TRBJ1-6|.|TRBV11-2
TGTGCCAGCAGCTCCCGGGGGGATTCACCCCTCCACTTT
CASSSRGDSPLHF
>.|TRBJ2-7|once|TRBV9
TGTGCCAGCAGCGTAGCACCCTCCGACGGCTACGAGCAGTACTTC
CASSVAPSDGYEQYF
>.|TRBJ1-6|once|TRBV28
TGTGCCAGCAGTCCCAGCCCTGGGAGAGCAAGCGCACCCCTCCACTTT
CASSPSPGRASAPLHF
>.|TRBJ2-2|.|TRBV29-1
TGCAGCGTTGACAGACGAGACACCGGGGAGCTGTTTTTT
CSVDRRDTGELFF
>TRBD2|TRBJ2-7|.|TRBV7-8
TGTGCCAGCAGCTTAGGGGGCTACAGACTAGCGGGAACCTACGAGCAGTACTTC
CASSLGGYRLAGTYEQYF
>.|TRBJ2-3|.|TRBV28
TGTGCCAGCAGTTTATTTACCGGGGCGGCAGGAGGCCCAGATACGCAGTATTTT
CASSLFTGAAGGPDTQYF